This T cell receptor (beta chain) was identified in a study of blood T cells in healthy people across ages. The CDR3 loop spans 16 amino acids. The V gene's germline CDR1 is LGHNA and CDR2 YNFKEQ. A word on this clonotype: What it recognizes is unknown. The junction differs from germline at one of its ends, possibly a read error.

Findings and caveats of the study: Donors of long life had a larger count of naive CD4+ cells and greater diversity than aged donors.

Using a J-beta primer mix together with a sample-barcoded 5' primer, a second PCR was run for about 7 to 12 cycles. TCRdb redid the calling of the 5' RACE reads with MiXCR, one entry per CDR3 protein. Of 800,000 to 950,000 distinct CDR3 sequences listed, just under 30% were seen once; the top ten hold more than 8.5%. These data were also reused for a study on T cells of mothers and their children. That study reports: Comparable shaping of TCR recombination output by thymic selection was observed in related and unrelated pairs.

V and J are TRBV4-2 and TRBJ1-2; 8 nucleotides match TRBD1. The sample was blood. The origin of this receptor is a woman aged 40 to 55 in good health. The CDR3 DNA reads TGTGCCAGCAACCAATCCTTAAACCGGGACAGGAGTGGCTACACCTTC. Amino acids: CASNQSLNRDRSGYTF.